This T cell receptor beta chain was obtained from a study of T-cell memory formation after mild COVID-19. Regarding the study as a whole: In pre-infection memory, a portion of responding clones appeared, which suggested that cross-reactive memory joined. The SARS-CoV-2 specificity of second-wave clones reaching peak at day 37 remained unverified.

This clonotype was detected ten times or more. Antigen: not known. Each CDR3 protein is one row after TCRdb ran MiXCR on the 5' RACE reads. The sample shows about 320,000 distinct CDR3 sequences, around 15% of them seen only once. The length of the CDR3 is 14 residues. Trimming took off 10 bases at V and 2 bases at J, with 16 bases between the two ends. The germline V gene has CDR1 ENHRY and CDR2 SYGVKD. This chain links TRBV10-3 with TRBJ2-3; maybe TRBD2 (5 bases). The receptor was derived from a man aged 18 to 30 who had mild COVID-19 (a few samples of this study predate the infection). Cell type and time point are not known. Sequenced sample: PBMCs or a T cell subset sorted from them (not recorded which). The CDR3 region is CATLGEPSTDTQYF. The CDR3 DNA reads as TGTGCCACCCTCGGGGAGCCCTCCACAGATACGCAGTATTTT.